In its sample, the clone carrying this T cell receptor beta chain was seen many times. Antigen unknown. Unique molecular identifiers tagged individual cDNA molecules. TCRdb used MiXCR to reprocess the 5' RACE reads, holding one entry per CDR3 protein. The sample lists some 28,000 distinct CDR3 sequences, 8.5% to 10% occurring once. This sample stems from a study of early T cells in non-severe SARS-CoV-2 infection. About the study: Unsorted whole-blood RNA was sequenced in bulk, leaving chains unpaired. Study conclusions and caveats: Missing private and CD4 specificities, VDJdb matching favored anti-spike CD8 responses.

In germline, CDR1 is SGHVS, CDR2 FNYEAQ. CDR3 length equals 15 residues. The V and J ends lost 1 base and 0 bases respectively, with 4 bases between them. The V and J genes are TRBV7-6 and TRBJ2-6, with D uncertain. Sequenced: whole blood. The clonotype was recovered from an adult who was a healthcare worker with PCR-confirmed SARS-CoV-2 infection or an uninfected control (not recorded which). Written as DNA, the CDR3 is TGTGCCAGCAGCTTAGGGAACTCTGGGGCCAACGTCCTGACTTTC. Amino acid sequence: CASSLGNSGANVLTF.